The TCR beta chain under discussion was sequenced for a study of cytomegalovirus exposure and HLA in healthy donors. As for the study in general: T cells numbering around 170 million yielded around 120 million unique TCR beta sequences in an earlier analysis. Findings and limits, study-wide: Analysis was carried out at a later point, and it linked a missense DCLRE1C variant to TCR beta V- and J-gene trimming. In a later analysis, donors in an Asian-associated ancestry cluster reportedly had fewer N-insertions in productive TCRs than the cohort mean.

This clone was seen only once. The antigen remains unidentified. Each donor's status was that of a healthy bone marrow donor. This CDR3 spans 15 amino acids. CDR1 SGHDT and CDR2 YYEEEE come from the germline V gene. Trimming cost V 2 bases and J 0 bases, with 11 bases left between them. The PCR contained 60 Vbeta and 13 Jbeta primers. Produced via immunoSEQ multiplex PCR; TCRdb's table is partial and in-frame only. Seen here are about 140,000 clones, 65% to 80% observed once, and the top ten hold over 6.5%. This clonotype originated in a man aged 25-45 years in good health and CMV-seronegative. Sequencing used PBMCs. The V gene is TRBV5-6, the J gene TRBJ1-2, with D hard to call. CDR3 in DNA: TGTGCCAGCAGCTTCGGCGGCGTGTCTAACTATGGCTACACCTTC. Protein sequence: CASSFGGVSNYGYTF. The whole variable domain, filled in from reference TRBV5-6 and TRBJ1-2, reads DAGVTQSPTHLIKTRGQQVTLRCSPKSGHDTVSWYQQALGQGPQFIFQYYEEEERQRGNFPDRFSGHQFPNYSSELNVNALLLGDSALYLCASSFGGVSNYGYTFGSGTRLTVV.